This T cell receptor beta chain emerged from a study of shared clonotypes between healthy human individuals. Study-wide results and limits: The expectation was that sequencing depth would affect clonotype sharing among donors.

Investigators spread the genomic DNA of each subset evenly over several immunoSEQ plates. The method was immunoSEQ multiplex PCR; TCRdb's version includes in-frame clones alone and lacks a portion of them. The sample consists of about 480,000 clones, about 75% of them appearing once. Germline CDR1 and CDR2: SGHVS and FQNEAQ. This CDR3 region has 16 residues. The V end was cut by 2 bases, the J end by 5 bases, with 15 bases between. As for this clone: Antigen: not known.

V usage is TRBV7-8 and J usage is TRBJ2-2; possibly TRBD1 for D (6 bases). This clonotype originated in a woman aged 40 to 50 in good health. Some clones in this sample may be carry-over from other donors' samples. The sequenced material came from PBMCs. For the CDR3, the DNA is TGTGCCAGCAGCTTAAGGGACACCGATGAAACCGGGGAGCTGTTTTTT. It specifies CASSLRDTDETGELFF.